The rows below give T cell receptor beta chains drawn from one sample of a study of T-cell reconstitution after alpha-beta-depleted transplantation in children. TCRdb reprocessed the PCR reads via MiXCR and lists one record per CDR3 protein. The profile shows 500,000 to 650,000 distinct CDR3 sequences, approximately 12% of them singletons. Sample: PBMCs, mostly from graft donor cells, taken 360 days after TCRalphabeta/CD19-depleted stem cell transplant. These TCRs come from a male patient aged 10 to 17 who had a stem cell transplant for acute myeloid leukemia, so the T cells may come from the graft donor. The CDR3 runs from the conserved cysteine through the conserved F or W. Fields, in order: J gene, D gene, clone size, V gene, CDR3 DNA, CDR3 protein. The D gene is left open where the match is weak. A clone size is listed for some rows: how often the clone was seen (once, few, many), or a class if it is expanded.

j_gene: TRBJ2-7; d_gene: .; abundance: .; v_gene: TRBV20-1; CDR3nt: TGCAGTGCCTCAAGGTCGGAGCACGAGCAGTACTTC; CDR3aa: CSASRSEHEQYF
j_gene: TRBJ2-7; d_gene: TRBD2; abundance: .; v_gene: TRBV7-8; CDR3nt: TGTGCCAGCAGGTATCCGGGGGGCTACGAGCAGTACTTC; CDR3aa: CASRYPGGYEQYF
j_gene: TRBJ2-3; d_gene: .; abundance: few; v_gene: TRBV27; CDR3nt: TGTGCCAGCAGTTTTAAGAGGGCCACAGATACGCAGTATTTT; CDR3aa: CASSFKRATDTQYF
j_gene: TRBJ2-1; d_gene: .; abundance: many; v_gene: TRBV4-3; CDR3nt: TGCGCCAGCAGTGACCCCGGGGCCTACAATGAGCAGTTCTTC; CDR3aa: CASSDPGAYNEQFF
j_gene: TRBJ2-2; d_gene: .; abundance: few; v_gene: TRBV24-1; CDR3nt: TGTGCCACCAGTGCTGGAAAGAACACCGGGGAGCTGTTTTTT; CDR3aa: CATSAGKNTGELFF
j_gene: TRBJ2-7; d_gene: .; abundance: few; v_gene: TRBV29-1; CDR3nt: TGCAGCGTTCTCAACATGGAATCCTACGAGCAGTACTTC; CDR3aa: CSVLNMESYEQYF
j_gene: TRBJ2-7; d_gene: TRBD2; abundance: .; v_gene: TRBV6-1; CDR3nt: TGTGCCAGCAGTACACATATAGCGGGTGCCTACGAGCAGTACTTC; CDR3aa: CASSTHIAGAYEQYF
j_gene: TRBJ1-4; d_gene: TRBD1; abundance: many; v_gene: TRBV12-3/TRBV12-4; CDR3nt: TGTGCCAGCAGTTACAGGGGGATAAATGAAAAACTGTTTTTT; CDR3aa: CASSYRGINEKLFF
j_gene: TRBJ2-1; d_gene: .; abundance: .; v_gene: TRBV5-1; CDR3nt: TGCGCCAGCAGCTTTGAACAGTACTCCTACAATGAGCAGTTCTTC; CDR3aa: CASSFEQYSYNEQFF
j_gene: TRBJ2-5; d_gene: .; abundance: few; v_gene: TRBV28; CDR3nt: TGTGCCAGCACCCCCGGGGGCCTCCTCCAAGAGACCCAGTACTTC; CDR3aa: CASTPGGLLQETQYF